This TCR beta chain was documented in a study of blood T cell repertoires in COVID-19. Study details: Sources were T cells, B-cell-depleted T cells, or PBMCs; the material itself was cDNA or gDNA.

The authors' processing: Nucleated cell counts were estimated from reference gene primer amplification. The protocol was immunoSEQ multiplex PCR, while the TCRdb copy is restricted to in-frame clones and leaves out a portion. V, J and clone size are those of that table, while D and trimming were read from the DNA. The data show approximately 90,000 clones, with roughly 84% seen just once and 4.9% held by the top ten. The J segment lost 4 bases and the V segment lost 6 bases, leaving 5 bases of the junction unmatched. Looked up from germline, CDR1 is SGHTA and CDR2 is FQGNSA. The CDR3 covers 14 residues.

The chain uses TRBV7-2 and TRBJ2-7; 11 bases line up with TRBD1. The sequenced sample was peripheral blood. The source of this sequence is a woman older than 75 with acute or convalescent COVID-19. This chain's CDR3 is CASSRDRGVYEQYF. The DNA of the CDR3 is TGTGCCAGCAGTAGGGACAGGGGGGTTTACGAGCAGTACTTC.